What follows is one TCR beta chain and its context. The antigen is undetermined. The CDR3 loop spans 14 amino acids. The ends were cut back, 0 bases at V and 5 bases at J, with 11 bases in the middle. CDR1 and CDR2 (germline): SGDLS, YYNGEE. The sample is drawn from a study of CD8 T cells in ankylosing spondylitis. Study-wide points: Disease-associated clones were reportedly significantly overrepresented in matched ankylosing spondylitis synovial fluid.

TCRdb independently ran MiXCR on the 5' RACE reads; one entry per CDR3 protein. The sample holds approximately 42,000 distinct CDR3 sequences, 3% to 4.5% seen once. Specimen: blood, either unsorted or a sorted T cell fraction (not recorded which). The receptor's source is a female donor with ankylosing spondylitis or in good health (not recorded which). This chain connects TRBV9 to TRBJ2-5; tentative D call: TRBD1 (5 bases). The chain's CDR3 is CASSVEGLPETQYF. The CDR3 nucleotides read TGTGCCAGCAGCGTAGAGGGGTTACCGGAGACCCAGTACTTC.